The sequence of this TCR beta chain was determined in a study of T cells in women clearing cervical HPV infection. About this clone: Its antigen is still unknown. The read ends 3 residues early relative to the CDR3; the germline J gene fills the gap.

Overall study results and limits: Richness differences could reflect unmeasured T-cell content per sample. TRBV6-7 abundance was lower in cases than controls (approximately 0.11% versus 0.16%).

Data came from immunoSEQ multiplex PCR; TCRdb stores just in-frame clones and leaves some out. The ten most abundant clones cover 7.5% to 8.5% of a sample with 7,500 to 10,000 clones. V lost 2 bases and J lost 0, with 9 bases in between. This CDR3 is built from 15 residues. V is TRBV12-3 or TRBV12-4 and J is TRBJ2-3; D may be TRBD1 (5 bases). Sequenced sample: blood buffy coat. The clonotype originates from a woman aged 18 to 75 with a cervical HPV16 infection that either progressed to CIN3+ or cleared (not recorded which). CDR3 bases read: TGTGCCAGCAGTTTACAGGGATACAGCACAGATACG. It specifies CASSLQGYSTDT. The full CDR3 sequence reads CASSLQGYSTDTQYF.